This TCR beta chain emerged from a study of blood T cell repertoires in COVID-19. Germline values: CDR1 MGHRA, CDR2 YSYEKL. V was pared by 0 bases and J by 3 bases, with 12 bases between. This CDR3 comprises 15 residues. The protocol was immunoSEQ multiplex PCR, while the TCRdb copy is restricted to in-frame clones and leaves out a portion. The table has around 20,000 clones, 80% to 90% seen once. This clone occurred a few times. The sequenced material came from peripheral blood. This chain uses TRBV4-1 with TRBJ2-7; possibly TRBD2 for D (7 bases). This TCR derives from a woman aged 55-69 years with active COVID-19. The chain's CDR3 is CASSQEGGANYEQYF. CDR3 nucleotide sequence: TGCGCCAGCAGCCAAGAGGGGGGGGCGAACTACGAGCAGTACTTC.